This TCR beta chain originates from a study of blood T cell repertoires in COVID-19. Study-level background: The study drew acute and convalescent COVID-19 samples from the United States, Italy and Spain. Sources were T cells, B-cell-depleted T cells, or PBMCs; the material itself was cDNA or gDNA.

CDR1 SGDLS and CDR2 YYNGEE come from the germline V gene. The length of the CDR3 is 16 residues. The junction had 11 bases not matched to a gene; V was cut back by 4 bases and J by 9 bases. Authors' methods: Reference gene primer amplification gave estimated nucleated cell counts. Assay: immunoSEQ multiplex PCR; the TCRdb copy retains only in-frame clones and omits some. The V and J calls and the clone size are those of that table, but D and trimming were determined from the DNA. The sample gives under 200,000 clones, around 88% of which show up once; less than 20% is in the top ten. The sequence came from a woman aged 70-85 years who had recovered from COVID-19. The sequenced sample was peripheral blood. V usage is TRBV9 and J usage is TRBJ2-1; TRBD2 aligns across 12 bases. The CDR3 loop is CASSPTTSGRGGEQFF. The CDR3 DNA sequence: TGTGCCAGCAGCCCTACGACTAGCGGGAGAGGGGGTGAGCAGTTCTTC. Supplemented by reference TRBV9 and TRBJ2-1, the full variable domain reads DSGVTQTPKHLITATGQRVTLRCSPRSGDLSVYWYQQSLDQGLQFLIQYYNGEERAKGNILERFSAQQFPDLHSELNLSSLELGDSALYFCASSPTTSGRGGEQFFGPGTRLTVL.